Listed below are T cell receptor beta chains from one sample, sequenced in a study of identical twins. TCRdb re-called the 5' RACE reads with MiXCR, one entry per CDR3 protein. The top ten hold 9% to 10% of the sample, which has 200,000 to 300,000 distinct CDR3 sequences, about 10% seen once. What was sequenced was memory T cells sorted from blood. The receptors here all came from a man aged 50-59 years in good health. Both conserved end residues are trimmed from each CDR3.

V gene: TRBV12-3/TRBV12-4; J gene: TRBJ2-3; CDR3 protein: ASSPLVAGITDTQY
V gene: TRBV6-2/TRBV6-3; J gene: TRBJ1-1; CDR3 protein: ASSSQGYTITEAF
V gene: TRBV20-1; J gene: TRBJ2-7; CDR3 protein: SARDWTSGSYEQY
V gene: TRBV20-1; J gene: TRBJ1-2; CDR3 protein: SARDMGQGALYGYT
V gene: TRBV27; J gene: TRBJ1-2; CDR3 protein: ASSELGLVQRQRNYGYT
V gene: TRBV11-2; J gene: TRBJ2-1; CDR3 protein: ASSLGYPTGGYNEQF
V gene: TRBV28; J gene: TRBJ1-1; CDR3 protein: ASTPDFLNTEAF
V gene: TRBV7-2; J gene: TRBJ1-1; CDR3 protein: ASSLVGGRNTEAF
V gene: TRBV5-1; J gene: TRBJ2-2; CDR3 protein: ASSSRPENTGELF
V gene: TRBV5-8; J gene: TRBJ2-7; CDR3 protein: ASSLGGLESYEQY
V gene: TRBV7-8; J gene: TRBJ2-6; CDR3 protein: ASSLMGGYLSGANVLT
V gene: TRBV18; J gene: TRBJ2-3; CDR3 protein: ASSPRETISTDTQY
V gene: TRBV18; J gene: TRBJ2-5; CDR3 protein: ASSQRLQETQY
V gene: TRBV29-1; J gene: TRBJ2-5; CDR3 protein: SVGPRTGGETQY
V gene: TRBV6-5; J gene: TRBJ2-3; CDR3 protein: ASKYRGTDTQY
V gene: TRBV4-3; J gene: TRBJ1-3; CDR3 protein: ASSQDPYSNSGNTIY
V gene: TRBV6-1; J gene: TRBJ1-3; CDR3 protein: ASSEAVGPVSGNTIY
V gene: TRBV27; J gene: TRBJ1-1; CDR3 protein: ASRDETGVNTEAF
V gene: TRBV3-1; J gene: TRBJ2-2; CDR3 protein: ASSWTANTGELF
V gene: TRBV27; J gene: TRBJ2-1; CDR3 protein: ASSLSPRSGQF
V gene: TRBV20-1; J gene: TRBJ1-3; CDR3 protein: SAQPRHYSGNTIY
V gene: TRBV12-3/TRBV12-4; J gene: TRBJ2-3; CDR3 protein: ASTEFPDTQY
V gene: TRBV19; J gene: TRBJ1-6; CDR3 protein: ASSPLVRLGDSPLH
V gene: TRBV28; J gene: TRBJ2-7; CDR3 protein: ASKRLRGSEQY
V gene: TRBV20-1; J gene: TRBJ2-1; CDR3 protein: SAISGRGGNEQF
V gene: TRBV6-1; J gene: TRBJ1-2; CDR3 protein: ASSEAGPGYYGYT
V gene: TRBV7-9; J gene: TRBJ1-5; CDR3 protein: ASGLDRGHQPQH
V gene: TRBV20-1; J gene: TRBJ2-1; CDR3 protein: SARGRERYNEQF
V gene: TRBV6-2/TRBV6-3; J gene: TRBJ2-6; CDR3 protein: ASRRGQTDSGANVLT
V gene: TRBV10-3; J gene: TRBJ2-6; CDR3 protein: AISVQTGRAGANVLT
V gene: TRBV15; J gene: TRBJ2-4; CDR3 protein: ATSSAYDAVLAKNIQY
V gene: TRBV5-1; J gene: TRBJ2-2; CDR3 protein: ASRWAGTGELF
V gene: TRBV6-1; J gene: TRBJ1-6; CDR3 protein: ASRGTGARTPLH
V gene: TRBV9; J gene: TRBJ2-2; CDR3 protein: ASSAPSSALQDGELF
V gene: TRBV20-1; J gene: TRBJ1-5; CDR3 protein: SASGGGASNQPQH